This T cell receptor (beta chain) originates from a study of cytomegalovirus exposure and HLA in healthy donors (dated by TCRdb to 2015 to 2018). For context, the study as a whole: An earlier analysis of some 550 of the donors reported about 250 Gb of sequence data and 117 million unique TCR beta sequences from about 180 million T cells. Using immunosequencing, the study profiled T cell repertoires from about 610 subjects and related those repertoires to cytomegalovirus serostatus. Approximately 300 gigabases of sequencing data and around 80 million unique TCR sequences made up an early release that covered 500 to 700 HLA-typed donors. Both class I and class II loci were covered by HLA typing, at four-digit resolution. Donor age, sex, ethnicity and CMV serostatus were collected together with the repertoire data. All discovery cohort repertoires had been generated on a single sequencing platform. To predict cytomegalovirus infection status, the study brought together high-throughput TCR immunosequencing, statistical association of individual TCRs with disease status, and machine learning. In the later analysis, no new phenotypic data were used to find candidate immune exposures; instead, reliance was placed on TCR beta sequences and their occurrence across donors. Because of strong linkage in the cohort, 5 or 6 DR-DQ haplotypes were treated as single units for association and clustering. Of the roughly 390 genotyped donors, around 81% fell in the genetic ancestry cluster associated with self-reported Caucasian donors. Among about 400 genotyped donors of the cohort, an average of about 240,000 unique TCR beta nucleotide sequences was sequenced per donor, of which roughly 17% were non-productive. The number of donors typed differed by locus, with roughly 620-630 for A, B, C, DRB1 and DQB1, 522 for DQA1, 600 to 610 for DPA1, and some 440 for DPB1. Along with the roughly 700-subject first cohort, a separate validation cohort of over a hundred different subjects was used. An earlier analysis of several hundred of the donors used high-throughput TCR beta sequencing to judge whether each TCR beta V gene segment behaved as functional or pseudogenic. A later genetic analysis used genome-wide SNP genotypes for about 60% of the roughly 670 donors, treating that subset as a discovery cohort. The study was designed to test whether signatures of past pathogen exposure could be identified by cataloging public T cell receptors. A later analysis re-analyzed previously published TCR beta repertoires from about 730 donors and added high-resolution HLA genotyping to study TCR occurrence patterns. What the study reported, not specific to this receptor: In a later analysis, TCR association rates were found to vary across HLA loci, with the most associated TCRs seen for DRB1 alleles and the fewest for HLA-C alleles. Most CMV-associated TCR beta chains appeared to be HLA-restricted in a later analysis, and the HLA associations seemed to be driven largely by CMV exposure. A further reported finding was that TCR beta sequences accurately predicted the HLA-A and HLA-B alleles for most subjects in the first cohort. Immune exposure information for the cohort was limited to CMV serostatus. Correlated functional status among segregating V segments might reflect linkage disequilibrium, but an unknown experimental factor could not be ruled out. The classifier was reported to diagnose cytomegalovirus status with high specificity and sensitivity in both the original and validation cohorts. It was suggested by the authors that the approach could potentially be generalized to other disease states and immunological phenotypes. The study listed 170 or so TCR beta chains as associated with cytomegalovirus. Roughly uniform sequencing depth across donors was assumed in presence/absence analyses, although this assumption may not hold. A cluster of highly shared sequence variants was judged likely to be a technical artifact of the sequencing pipeline. When HLA alleles, especially DR and DQ, strongly co-occurred, TCR associations were difficult to assign to individual alleles. Because HLA typing was unavailable for some donors at each locus, only the typed subset was used in association tests. A later genetic analysis reported fewer N-insertions in productive TCRs among donors in an Asian-associated ancestry cluster than the approximately 670-donor mean. In a later genetic analysis, a missense DCLRE1C variant was associated with V-gene and J-gene trimming of TCR beta chains, and the association was replicated in an independent cohort. Specific HLA alleles were associated with 15,000 to 20,000 TCR beta sequences at a false discovery rate of 0.05 in a later analysis. Several of the top co-occurrence clusters appeared to be linked to parvovirus B19, influenza, CMV and Epstein-Barr virus, according to a later analysis. In a later analysis, HLA-associated TCR beta chains showed more clonal expansion and lower generation probabilities than non-associated chains that were equally common. Broadly in line with IMGT annotations, most TCR beta V segments showed up in productive rearrangements about 87% or about 30% of the time in an earlier analysis of several hundred of the donors. Across donors, most TCR sequences were observed very rarely, whereas some public TCRs were present in many individuals. The 87-base-pair reads could not distinguish some IMGT-functional V segments, including TRBV6-2 and TRBV6-3, so those segments were excluded. In vitro tests confirmed that a few of the cytomegalovirus-associated TCR beta chains recognize cytomegalovirus antigens. The cohort was sequenced for TCR beta chains only, and without alpha or paired-chain data the features that could be detected were limited. Because counts were too low, seventeen rarely observed V segments, including chromosome 9 orphons, were excluded from the earlier analysis of around 590 of the donors.

Taken from the germline V gene, the CDR1 and CDR2 loops are SGDLS and YYNGEE. The CDR3 contains 14 residues, cysteine and phenylalanine counted. Solely the CDR3 DNA is kept, with 42 bases framed from the first base. Trimming costs V 1 base and J 0 bases, and their ends lie 6 bases apart. The cohort comprised 670 or so healthy bone marrow donors. At the time of sampling, every cohort member was nominally healthy, though immune exposures that went unrecorded were likely present. The donor was CMV seropositive and was included in the group of 300 or so seropositive cohort members. A peripheral blood sample was collected from each donor, and TCR beta sequencing was performed on peripheral blood mononuclear cells. Genomic DNA was extracted from the blood cell samples with the Qiagen DNeasy Blood Extraction Kit. This clone came up once. Its antigen has not been determined. Per-base quality was not reported, and no clone a single base away is much larger than it.

Libraries were prepared through the immunoSEQ multiplex PCR assay. A mixture of 60 forward primers for TCR Vbeta segments and 13 reverse primers for TCR Jbeta segments was used in the multiplex PCR. A multiplex PCR assay on genomic DNA amplified the CDR3 region of rearranged TCR beta genes. The Illumina HiSeq System was used to sequence the amplified TCR beta libraries as 87-base-pair reads. The published analysis was carried out like this. A later analysis tallied about 77 million unique TCR beta chains across the approximately 670 repertoires, and around 12 million of those chains were shared by two or more donors. Raw reads were error-corrected and collapsed into unique sequences with a nearest-neighbor algorithm that merged closely related sequences to remove PCR and sequencing errors. To assign V, D and J gene segments, CDR3 sequences were aligned to IMGT reference sequences. Each retained sequence needed at least a six-nucleotide match to both a V gene segment and a J gene segment. A rearrangement was called productive if the CDR3 had no stop codons and remained in frame with V and J, and every other rearrangement was called non-productive. Following IMGT convention, CDR3 was defined as the stretch from the second conserved V-encoded cysteine up to the conserved J-encoded phenylalanine. Sequences without an unambiguous match to a single V gene segment were excluded from the earlier analysis of a few hundred of the donors. In an earlier analysis of around 600 of the donors, V segments were called functional above 56.7% productive rearrangements and were called segregating when the between-donor standard deviation exceeded 5%. To diagnose cytomegalovirus status from the catalog of TCR beta chain sequences, a statistical classification framework was built. In a later analysis, V and J genes were assigned by comparing TCR nucleotide sequences against IMGT/GENE-DB human TR gene sequences. In a later analysis, CDR3 sequences and most-parsimonious VDJ recombination scenarios were assigned using the TCRdist pipeline. In a later analysis, each TCR beta chain was defined by its CDR3 amino acid sequence together with its V-gene family, and reads lacking a unique V-gene family were excluded. As a way to deal with suspected cross-contamination and a sequencing artifact, a later analysis dropped under 600 nucleotide sequences that were highly shared and had low generation probability. In a later analysis, a clonal expansion index was calculated for each public chain from normalized within-repertoire ranks of inferred template counts. A later analysis computed generation probabilities with a VDJ recombination model fitted to out-of-frame rearrangements, and checked the results against IGoR. Hypergeometric tests were used in a later analysis to score TCR-TCR, TCR-HLA and TCR-CMV co-occurrence, with a repertoire-size bias correction applied to the TCR pairs. In a later analysis, false discovery rates were estimated by permuting HLA or CMV assignments 20 times. In a later analysis, co-occurring TCRs were grouped with DBSCAN, and TCRdist sequence similarity was added when clustering was performed within HLA-allele-positive subsets. Repertoires with fewer than 30,000 or more than 120,000 public chains, plus five repertoires with anomalous nucleotide sharing, were excluded from co-occurrence clustering. The source is immuneACCESS, and TCRdb retained only in-frame sequences with V and J called. Part of the clones is not carried over; for the studies checked, unresolved V genes explain less than half of this, and the remainder is unexplained. V, J and clone size were drawn from that table, and D and trimming were deduced from the DNA. For this sample the table gives 200,000 to 300,000 clones, of which over 70% were detected only once. Of the sample, around 8% is held by the ten largest clones.

The clonotype comes from a woman in her sixties or seventies in good health and CMV-seropositive. The V and J segments used are TRBV9 and TRBJ2-3; too little of a D gene remains to name it. Sequencing was done on a sample of PBMCs. The DNA sequence reads TGTGCCAGCAGCGTAATGGCTAGCACAGATACGCAGTATTTT. Translated, it reads CASSVMASTDTQYF.